This is a list of T cell receptor beta chains from one sample in a study of shared clonotypes between healthy human individuals. Sequencing used immunoSEQ multiplex PCR; TCRdb keeps in-frame clones, though not all of them. The data contain roughly 1,500,000 clones, 98% of them singletons. Sequencing was performed on naive CD4+ T cells sorted from blood. These receptors came from a man aged 30 to 45 in good health. Both conserved end residues are part of each CDR3. A D gene is named only where the DNA matches it firmly. Expanded clones get a size class; other rows say once, few or many, or leave the size out.

V gene	clone size	J gene	D gene	CDR3 protein	CDR3 DNA
TRBV5-5	.	TRBJ2-7	.	CASRISGTNGHEQYF	TGTGCCAGCAGAATCTCCGGGACAAATGGCCACGAGCAGTACTTC
TRBV6-5	.	TRBJ1-3	.	CASSRTGNTIYF	TGTGCCAGCAGCCGCACGGGAAACACCATATATTTT
TRBV19	.	TRBJ2-3	TRBD2	CASSNPGTSGRRLYF	TGTGCCAGTAGTAACCCCGGGACTAGCGGGAGGAGGTTGTATTTT
TRBV27	.	TRBJ1-1	.	CASSFVPSGTKNTEAFF	TGTGCCAGCAGTTTCGTCCCTTCCGGGACAAAGAACACTGAAGCTTTCTTT
TRBV4-3	once	TRBJ2-5	.	CASSQWRNIGGLETQYF	TGCGCCAGCAGCCAATGGAGGAATATAGGGGGTTTAGAGACCCAGTACTTC
TRBV7-9	.	TRBJ2-3	TRBD2	CASSRETGLASHNTDTQYF	TGTGCCAGCAGCAGAGAAACGGGACTAGCGAGTCATAACACAGATACGCAGTATTTT
TRBV9	.	TRBJ1-1	.	CASSVAGLGDTEAFF	TGTGCCAGCAGCGTAGCGGGCCTCGGGGACACTGAAGCTTTCTTT
TRBV19	.	TRBJ1-5	.	CASSIGYNNQPQHF	TGTGCCAGTAGTATAGGATACAATAATCAGCCCCAGCATTTT
TRBV5-1	once	TRBJ1-4	.	CASSLYSSEGKLFF	TGCGCCAGCAGCTTGTATAGCTCGGAAGGAAAACTGTTTTTT
TRBV7-6	.	TRBJ2-3	TRBD2	CASSLSSVRASGSSTYTQYF	TGTGCCAGCAGCTTAAGTTCGGTTCGTGCTAGCGGGAGCTCCACATATACGCAGTATTTT
TRBV6-5	.	TRBJ2-3	TRBD1	CASSYTGQGMFDTQYF	TGTGCCAGCAGTTACACGGGACAGGGGATGTTTGATACGCAGTATTTT
TRBV30	.	TRBJ2-1	.	CAWSRLANDYNEQFF	TGTGCCTGGAGTCGTCTAGCAAACGATTACAATGAGCAGTTCTTC